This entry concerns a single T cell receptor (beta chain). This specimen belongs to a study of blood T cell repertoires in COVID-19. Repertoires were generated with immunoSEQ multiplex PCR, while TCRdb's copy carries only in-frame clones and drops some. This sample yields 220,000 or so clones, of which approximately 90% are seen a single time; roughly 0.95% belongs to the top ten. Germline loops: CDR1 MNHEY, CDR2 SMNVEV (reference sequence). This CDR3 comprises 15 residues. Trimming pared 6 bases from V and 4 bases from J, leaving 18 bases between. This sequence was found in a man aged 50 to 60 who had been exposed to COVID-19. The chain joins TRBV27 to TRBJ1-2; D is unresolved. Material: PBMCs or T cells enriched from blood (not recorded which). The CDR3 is CASRERDGLIYGYTF. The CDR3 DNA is TGTGCCAGCAGGGAAAGAGATGGACTGATCTATGGCTACACCTTC.